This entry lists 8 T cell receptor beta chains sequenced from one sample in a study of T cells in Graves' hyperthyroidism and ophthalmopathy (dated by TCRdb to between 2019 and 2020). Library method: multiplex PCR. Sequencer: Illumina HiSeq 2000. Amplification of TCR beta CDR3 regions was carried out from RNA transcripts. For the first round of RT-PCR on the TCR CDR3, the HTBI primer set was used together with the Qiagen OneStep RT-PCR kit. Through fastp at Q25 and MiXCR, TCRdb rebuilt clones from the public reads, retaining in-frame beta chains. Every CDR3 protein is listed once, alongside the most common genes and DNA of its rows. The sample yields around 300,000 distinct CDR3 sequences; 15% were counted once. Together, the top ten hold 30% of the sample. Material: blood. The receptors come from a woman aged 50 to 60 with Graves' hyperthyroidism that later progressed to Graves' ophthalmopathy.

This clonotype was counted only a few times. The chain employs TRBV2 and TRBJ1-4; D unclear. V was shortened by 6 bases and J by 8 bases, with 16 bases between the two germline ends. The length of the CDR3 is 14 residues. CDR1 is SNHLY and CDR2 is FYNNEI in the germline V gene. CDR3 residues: CASRGERVGEKLFF. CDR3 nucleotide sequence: TGTGCCAGCAGAGGAGAAAGGGTCGGAGAAAAACTGTTTTTT. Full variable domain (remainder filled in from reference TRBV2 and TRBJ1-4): EPEVTQTPSHQVTQMGQEVILRCVPISNHLYFYWYRQILGQKVEFLVSFYNNEISEKSEIFDDQFSVERPDGSNFTLKIRSTKLEDSAMYFCASRGERVGEKLFFGSGTQLSVL.

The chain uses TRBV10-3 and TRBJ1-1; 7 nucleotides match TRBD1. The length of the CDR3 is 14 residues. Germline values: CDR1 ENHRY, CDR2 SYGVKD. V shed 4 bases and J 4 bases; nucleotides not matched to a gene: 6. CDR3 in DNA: TGTGCCATCAGTGCGGGGACAGCCGTCACTGAAGCTTTCTTT. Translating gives CAISAGTAVTEAFF.

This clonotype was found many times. The CDR3: CASRDSPAMGNEQFF. The DNA for the CDR3 is TGTGCCAGCAGGGACAGTCCGGCGATGGGTAATGAGCAGTTCTTC. This chain joins TRBV6-1 and TRBJ2-1, with D possibly being TRBD1 (6 bases). This CDR3 is built from 15 residues. The ends were cut back, 6 bases at V and 7 bases at J, with 19 bases in the middle. CDR1 MNHNS and CDR2 SASEGT come from the germline V gene.

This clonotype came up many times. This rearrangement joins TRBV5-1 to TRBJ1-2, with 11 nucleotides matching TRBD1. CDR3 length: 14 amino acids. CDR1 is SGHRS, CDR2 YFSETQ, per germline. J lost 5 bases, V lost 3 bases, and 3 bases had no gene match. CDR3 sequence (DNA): TGCGCCAGCAGCTCGGGACAGGGGGGTTATGGCTACACCTTC. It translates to CASSSGQGGYGYTF.

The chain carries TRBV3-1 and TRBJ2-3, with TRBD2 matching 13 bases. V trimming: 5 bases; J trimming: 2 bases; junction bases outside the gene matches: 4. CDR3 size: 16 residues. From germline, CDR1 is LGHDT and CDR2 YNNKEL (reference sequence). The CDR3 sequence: CASSYGTSGDTDTQYF. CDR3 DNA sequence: TGTGCCAGCAGCTACGGGACTAGCGGGGACACAGATACGCAGTATTTT.

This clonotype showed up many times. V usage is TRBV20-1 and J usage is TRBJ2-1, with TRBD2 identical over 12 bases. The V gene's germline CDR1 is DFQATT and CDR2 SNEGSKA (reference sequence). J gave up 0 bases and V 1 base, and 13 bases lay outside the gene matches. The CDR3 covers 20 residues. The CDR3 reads CSARAPWASGRESSYNEQFF. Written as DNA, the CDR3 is TGCAGTGCTAGAGCGCCGTGGGCTAGCGGGAGGGAGAGCTCCTACAATGAGCAGTTCTTC.

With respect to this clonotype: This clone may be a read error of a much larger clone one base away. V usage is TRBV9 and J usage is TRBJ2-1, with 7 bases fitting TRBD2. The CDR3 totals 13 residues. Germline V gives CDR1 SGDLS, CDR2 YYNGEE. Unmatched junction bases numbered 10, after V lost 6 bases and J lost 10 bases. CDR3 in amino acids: CASTGTLGGEQFF. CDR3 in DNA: TGTGCCAGCACCGGGACCCTCGGGGGGGAGCAGTTCTTC.

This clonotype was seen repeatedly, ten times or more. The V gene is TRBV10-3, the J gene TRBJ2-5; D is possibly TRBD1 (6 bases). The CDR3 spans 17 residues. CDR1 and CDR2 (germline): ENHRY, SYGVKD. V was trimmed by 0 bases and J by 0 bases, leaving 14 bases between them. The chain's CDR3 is CAISESKGDQNQETQYF. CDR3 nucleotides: TGTGCCATCAGTGAGTCGAAGGGGGACCAAAACCAAGAGACCCAGTACTTC.